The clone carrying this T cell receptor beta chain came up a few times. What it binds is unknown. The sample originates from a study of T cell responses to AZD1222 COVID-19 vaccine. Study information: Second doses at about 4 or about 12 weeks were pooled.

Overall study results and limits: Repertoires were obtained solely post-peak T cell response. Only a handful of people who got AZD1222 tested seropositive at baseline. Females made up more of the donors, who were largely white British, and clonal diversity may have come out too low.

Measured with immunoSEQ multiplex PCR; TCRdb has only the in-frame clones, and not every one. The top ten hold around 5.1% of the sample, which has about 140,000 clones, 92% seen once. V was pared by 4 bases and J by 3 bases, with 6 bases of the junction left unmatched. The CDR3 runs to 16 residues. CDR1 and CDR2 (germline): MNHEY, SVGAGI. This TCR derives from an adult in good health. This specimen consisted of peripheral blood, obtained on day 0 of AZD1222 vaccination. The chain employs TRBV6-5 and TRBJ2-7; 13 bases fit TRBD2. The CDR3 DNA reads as TGTGCCAGCAGTTCCGGGACTAGCGGGATGGTCTACGAGCAGTACTTC. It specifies CASSSGTSGMVYEQYF.